This passage covers 5 T cell receptor beta chains from one sample sequenced in a study of siplizumab effects on memory and regulatory T cells. The method was immunoSEQ multiplex PCR; TCRdb's version includes in-frame clones alone and lacks a portion of them. The profile shows under 100,000 clones, roughly 86% of them singletons. Input material: Tregs sorted from blood. These receptors were collected from a human donor in good health.

The rearrangement links TRBV19 to TRBJ1-2; 7 bases map to TRBD1. CDR3 length equals 14 residues. J lost 2 bases, V lost 8 bases, and 8 bases had no gene match. Germline CDR1 and CDR2: LNHDA and SQIVND (reference sequence). CDR3 nucleotide sequence: TGTGCCAGTTCCGGGACAGCCTGGAACTATGGCTACACCTTC. Amino acids: CASSGTAWNYGYTF.

The chain joins TRBV10-3 to TRBJ2-7, with TRBD1 matching over 8 bases. The CDR3 has 16 residues. V trimming: 0 bases; J trimming: 0 bases; junction bases outside the gene matches: 4. The germline V gene has CDR1 ENHRY and CDR2 SYGVKD. CDR3 sequence: CAISESGQGGSYEQYF. The CDR3 bases are TGTGCCATCAGTGAGTCAGGACAGGGAGGCTCCTACGAGCAGTACTTC.

This clone was seen just once. An end of the junction does not agree with germline; a read error may underlie this. The gene calls are TRBV10-1 and TRBJ2-5; 10 bases match TRBD1. Germline CDR1 and CDR2: WNHNN and SYGVQD (reference sequence). The CDR3 is 17 amino acids. DNA of the CDR3: TGCGCCAGCAGTGAGATCAGGGACAGGGGACCAAGAGAGGCCCAGTACTTC. Its protein product is CASSEIRDRGPREAQYF.

This clone was detected once. Here the CDR3 DNA reads TGTGCCTGGAGCTTATCTTTCAATGAGCAGTTCTTC. It translates to CAWSLSFNEQFF. The chain carries TRBV30 and TRBJ2-1, with D uncertain. Trimming left V 3 bases short and J 6 bases short, with 9 bases between. Germline-derived CDR1 and CDR2 are GTSNPN and SVGIG (reference sequence). The CDR3 sequence is 12 residues long.

The CDR3 DNA follows: TGTGCCAGCAGCCAAAACCGGGACAGCTCCTACGAGCAGTACTTC. Translating it yields CASSQNRDSSYEQYF. The chain combines TRBV28 with TRBJ2-7; 7 bases align to TRBD1. The ends lost 6 bases at V and 0 bases at J; junction bases unmatched: 8. The CDR3 length is 15 residues. Germline V lookup: CDR1 MDHEN, CDR2 SYDVKM.